The next 2 T cell receptor beta chains were all read from a single sample in a study of response to subunit inactivated influenza vaccine (dated 2018 in TCRdb). Receptor amplification or capture employed RT-PCR. Sequenced on an Illumina HiSeq 2500. The public reads were reanalyzed by TCRdb: fastp trimming at Q25, MiXCR alignment, in-frame beta chains only. Under each unique CDR3 protein, matching rows form one entry showing the most common genes and DNA. The sample has more than 600,000 distinct CDR3 sequences on record, 15% to 20% of them singletons. The biggest ten clones account for roughly a tenth of the sample. Material: PBMCs from blood, obtained more than 4 days after vaccination. The receptors here all came from a man aged 45-65 years who received an inactivated influenza vaccine. Donor details come from another sample of the same person, matched by shared clones.

In this sample, this clonotype turned up a few times. The chain is built from TRBV20-1 and TRBJ2-7, with D possibly TRBD2 on 6 matching bases. The CDR3 loop spans 13 amino acids. V was shortened by 1 base and J by 2 bases, with 9 bases between the two germline ends. Germline CDR1 and CDR2: DFQATT and SNEGSKA (reference sequence). CDR3 in DNA: TGCAGTGCTAGAGCTATAGCGGCCTACGAGCAGTACTTC. Translating gives CSARAIAAYEQYF.

A note on this clonotype: At one of its ends the junction is not consistent with the germline gene, which may arise from a read error. This sequence joins TRBV10-3 and TRBJ2-7; 7 bases align to TRBD1. The CDR3 is 14 residues long. Per germline, CDR1 ENHRY and CDR2 SYGVKD. The CDR3 coding sequence is TGTGCCACCAGTCAGGGGGACCATTCCTACGAGCAGTACTTC. This sequence encodes CATSQGDHSYEQYF.